This T cell receptor beta chain is drawn from a study of cytomegalovirus exposure and HLA in healthy donors. For this clone: Its antigen is not known.

CDR1 is MGHRA and CDR2 is YSYEKL in the germline V gene. CDR3 length: 15 amino acids. After removal of 0 bases from V and 3 bases from J, the junction contained 4 bases not matched to a gene. 13 Jbeta primers and 60 Vbeta primers were used for the PCR. The data were produced by immunoSEQ multiplex PCR, yet TCRdb's version contains in-frame clones alone and is incomplete. In the table there are around 96,000 clones, around 74% of which are singletons. Study-wide points: Testing in vitro showed a few CMV-associated chains specific for CMV antigens.

The chain carries TRBV4-1 and TRBJ2-5, with 7 nucleotides matching TRBD2. The TCR originated in a man between 25 and 39 years old in good health and CMV-seropositive. The sample consisted of PBMCs. In DNA form, the CDR3 reads TGCGCCAGCAGCCAAGATCGGGACTATGAAGAGACCCAGTACTTC. Encoded protein: CASSQDRDYEETQYF.